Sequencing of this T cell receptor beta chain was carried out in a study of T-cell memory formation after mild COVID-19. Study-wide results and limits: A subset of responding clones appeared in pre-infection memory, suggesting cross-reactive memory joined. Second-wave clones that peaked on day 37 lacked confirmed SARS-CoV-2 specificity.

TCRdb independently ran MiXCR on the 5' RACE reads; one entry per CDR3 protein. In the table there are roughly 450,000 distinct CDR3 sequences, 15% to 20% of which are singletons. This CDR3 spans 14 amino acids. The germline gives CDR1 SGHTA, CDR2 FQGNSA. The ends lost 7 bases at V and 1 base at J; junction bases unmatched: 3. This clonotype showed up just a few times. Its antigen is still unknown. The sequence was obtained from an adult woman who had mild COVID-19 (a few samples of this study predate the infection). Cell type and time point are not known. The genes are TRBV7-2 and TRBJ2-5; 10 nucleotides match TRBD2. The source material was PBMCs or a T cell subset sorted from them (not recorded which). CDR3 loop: CASMRTSGQETQYF. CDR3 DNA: TGTGCCAGCATGAGGACTAGCGGCCAAGAGACCCAGTACTTC.